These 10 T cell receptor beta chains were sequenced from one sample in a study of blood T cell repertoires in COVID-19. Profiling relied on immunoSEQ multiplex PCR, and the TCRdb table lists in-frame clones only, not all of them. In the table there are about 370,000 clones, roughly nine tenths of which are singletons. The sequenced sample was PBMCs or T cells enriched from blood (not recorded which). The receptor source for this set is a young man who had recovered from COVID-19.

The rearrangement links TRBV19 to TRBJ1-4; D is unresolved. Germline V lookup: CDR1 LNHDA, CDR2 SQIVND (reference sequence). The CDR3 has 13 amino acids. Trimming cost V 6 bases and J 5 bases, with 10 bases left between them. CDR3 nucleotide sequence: TGTGCCAGTAGCGGGGTGACAAATGAAAAACTGTTTTTT. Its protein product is CASSGVTNEKLFF.

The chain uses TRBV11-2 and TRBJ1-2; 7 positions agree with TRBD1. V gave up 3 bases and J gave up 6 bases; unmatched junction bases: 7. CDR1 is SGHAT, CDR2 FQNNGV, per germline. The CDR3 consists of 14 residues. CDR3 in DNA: TGTGCCAGCAGCTTCGGACAGGCTATTAATGGCTACACCTTC. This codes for CASSFGQAINGYTF.

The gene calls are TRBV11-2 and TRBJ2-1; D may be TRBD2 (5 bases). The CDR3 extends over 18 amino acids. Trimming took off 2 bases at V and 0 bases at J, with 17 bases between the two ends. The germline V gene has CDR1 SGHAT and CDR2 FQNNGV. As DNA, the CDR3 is TGTGCCAGCAGCTTAACCTCCTCTCTGGGGAGCTCCTACAATGAGCAGTTCTTC. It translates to CASSLTSSLGSSYNEQFF.

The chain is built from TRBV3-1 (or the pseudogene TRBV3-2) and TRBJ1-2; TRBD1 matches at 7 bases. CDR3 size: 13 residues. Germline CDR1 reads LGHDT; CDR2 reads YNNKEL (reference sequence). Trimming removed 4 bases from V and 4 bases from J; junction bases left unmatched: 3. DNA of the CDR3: TGTGCCAGCAGCCCTCGGACAGGCTATGGCTACACCTTC. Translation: CASSPRTGYGYTF.

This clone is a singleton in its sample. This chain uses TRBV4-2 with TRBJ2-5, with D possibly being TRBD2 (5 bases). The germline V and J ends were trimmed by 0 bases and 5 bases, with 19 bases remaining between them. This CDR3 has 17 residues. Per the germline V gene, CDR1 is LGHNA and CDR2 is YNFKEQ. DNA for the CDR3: TGTGCCAGCAGCCAAGAGACTAAGACGGAAAAGAGGGAGACCCAGTACTTC. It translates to CASSQETKTEKRETQYF.

For the CDR3, the DNA is TGTGCCAGCACTCCCTCTGTGGGGGGAAGATACAATGAGCAGTTCTTC. Translated, it gives CASTPSVGGRYNEQFF. The chain links TRBV3-1 (or the pseudogene TRBV3-2) to TRBJ2-1, with a tentative D call TRBD2 (6 bases). The germline CDR1 and CDR2 sequences are LGHDT and YNNKEL (reference sequence). Trimming removed 7 bases from V and 4 bases from J, with 20 bases in between. The CDR3 spans 16 residues.

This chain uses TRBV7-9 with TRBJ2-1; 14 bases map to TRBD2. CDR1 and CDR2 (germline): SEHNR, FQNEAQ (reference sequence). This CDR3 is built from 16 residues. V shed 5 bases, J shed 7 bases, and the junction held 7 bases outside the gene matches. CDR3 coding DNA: TGTGCCAGCAGCCCAGGACTAGCGGGGGGAGGGAATGAGCAGTTCTTC. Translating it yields CASSPGLAGGGNEQFF.

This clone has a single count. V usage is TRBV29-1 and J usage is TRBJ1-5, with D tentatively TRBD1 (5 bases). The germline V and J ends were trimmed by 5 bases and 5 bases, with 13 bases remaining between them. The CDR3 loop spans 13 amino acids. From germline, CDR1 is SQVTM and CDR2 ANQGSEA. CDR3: CSVRGSPDQPQHF. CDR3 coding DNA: TGCAGCGTTCGGGGGTCCCCGGATCAGCCCCAGCATTTT. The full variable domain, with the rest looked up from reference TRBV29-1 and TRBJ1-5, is SAVISQKPSRDICQRGTSLTIQCQVDSQVTMMFWYRQQPGQSLTLIATANQGSEATYESGFVIDKFPISRPNLTFSTLTVSNMSPEDSSIYLCSVRGSPDQPQHFGDGTRLSIL.

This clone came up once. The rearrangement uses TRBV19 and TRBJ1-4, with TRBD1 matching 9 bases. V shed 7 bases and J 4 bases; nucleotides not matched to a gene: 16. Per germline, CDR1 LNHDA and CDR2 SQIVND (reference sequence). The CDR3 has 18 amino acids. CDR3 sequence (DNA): TGTGCCAGTACTCGCCGGGACAGGGCCGCCATTTTTAATGAAAAACTGTTTTTT. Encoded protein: CASTRRDRAAIFNEKLFF.

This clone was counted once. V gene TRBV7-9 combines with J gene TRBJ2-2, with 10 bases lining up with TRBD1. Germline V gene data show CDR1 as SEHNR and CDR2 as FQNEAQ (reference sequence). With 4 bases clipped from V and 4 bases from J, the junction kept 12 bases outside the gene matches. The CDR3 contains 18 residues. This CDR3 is CASSSTSRDRGATGELFF. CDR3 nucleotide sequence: TGTGCCAGCAGCTCGACATCCCGGGACAGGGGAGCCACCGGGGAGCTGTTTTTT.